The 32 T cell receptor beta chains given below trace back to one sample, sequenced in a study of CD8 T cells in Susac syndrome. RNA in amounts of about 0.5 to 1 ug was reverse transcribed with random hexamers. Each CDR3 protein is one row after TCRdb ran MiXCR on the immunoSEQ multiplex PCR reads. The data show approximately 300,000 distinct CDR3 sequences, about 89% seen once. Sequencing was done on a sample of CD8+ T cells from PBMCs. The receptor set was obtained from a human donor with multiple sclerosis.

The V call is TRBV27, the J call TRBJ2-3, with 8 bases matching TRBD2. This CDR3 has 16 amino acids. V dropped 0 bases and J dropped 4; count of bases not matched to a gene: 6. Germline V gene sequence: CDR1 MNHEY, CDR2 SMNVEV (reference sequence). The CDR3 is CASSLSGAGVADTQYF. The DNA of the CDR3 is TGTGCCAGCAGTTTATCGGGAGCGGGGGTGGCAGATACGCAGTATTTT.

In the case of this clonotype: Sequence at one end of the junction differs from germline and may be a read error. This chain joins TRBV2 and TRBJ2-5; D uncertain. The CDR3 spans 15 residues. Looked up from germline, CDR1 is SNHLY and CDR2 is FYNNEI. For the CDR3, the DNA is TGTGCCAGCAGCGAAGCCTGGTCGCCCCAAGAGACCCAGTACTTC. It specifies CASSEAWSPQETQYF.

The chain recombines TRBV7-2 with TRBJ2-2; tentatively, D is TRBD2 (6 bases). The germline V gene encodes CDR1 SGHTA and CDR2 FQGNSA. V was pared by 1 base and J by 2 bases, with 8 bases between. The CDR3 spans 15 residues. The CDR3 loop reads CASSLVGLNTGELFF. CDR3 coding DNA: TGTGCCAGCAGCTTAGTTGGACTAAACACCGGGGAGCTGTTTTTT.

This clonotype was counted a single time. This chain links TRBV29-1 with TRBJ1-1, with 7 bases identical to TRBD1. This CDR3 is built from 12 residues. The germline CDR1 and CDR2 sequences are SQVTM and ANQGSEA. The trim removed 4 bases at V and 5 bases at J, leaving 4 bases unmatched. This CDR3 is CSVGRGQTEAFF. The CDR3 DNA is TGCAGCGTTGGTAGGGGGCAGACTGAAGCTTTCTTT. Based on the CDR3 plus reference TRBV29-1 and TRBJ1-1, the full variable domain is SAVISQKPSRDICQRGTSLTIQCQVDSQVTMMFWYRQQPGQSLTLIATANQGSEATYESGFVIDKFPISRPNLTFSTLTVSNMSPEDSSIYLCSVGRGQTEAFFGQGTRLTVV.

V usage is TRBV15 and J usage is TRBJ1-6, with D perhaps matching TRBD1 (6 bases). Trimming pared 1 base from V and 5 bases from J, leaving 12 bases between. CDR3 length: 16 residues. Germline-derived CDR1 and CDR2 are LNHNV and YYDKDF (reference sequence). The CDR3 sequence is CATSRGRGSHNSPLHF. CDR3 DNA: TGTGCCACCAGCAGAGGGAGGGGGTCCCATAATTCACCCCTCCACTTT.

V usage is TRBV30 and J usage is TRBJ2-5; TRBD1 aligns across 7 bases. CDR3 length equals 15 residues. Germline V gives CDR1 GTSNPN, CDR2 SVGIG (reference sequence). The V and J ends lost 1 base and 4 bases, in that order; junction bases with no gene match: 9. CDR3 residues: CAWSGEGGLGETQYF. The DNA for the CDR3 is TGTGCCTGGAGTGGTGAAGGGGGCCTCGGAGAGACCCAGTACTTC.

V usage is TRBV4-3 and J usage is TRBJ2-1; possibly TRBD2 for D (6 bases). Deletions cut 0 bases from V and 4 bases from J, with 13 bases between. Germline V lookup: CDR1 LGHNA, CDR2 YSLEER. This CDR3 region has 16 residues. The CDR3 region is CASSQEEGARYNEQFF. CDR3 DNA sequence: TGCGCCAGCAGCCAAGAGGAGGGCGCGAGGTACAATGAGCAGTTCTTC.

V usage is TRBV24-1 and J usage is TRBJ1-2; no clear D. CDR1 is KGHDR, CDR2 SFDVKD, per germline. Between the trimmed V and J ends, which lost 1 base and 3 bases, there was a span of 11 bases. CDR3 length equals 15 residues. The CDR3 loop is CATSDFRAGDYGYTF. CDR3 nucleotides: TGTGCCACCAGTGATTTTCGCGCAGGAGACTATGGCTACACCTTC.

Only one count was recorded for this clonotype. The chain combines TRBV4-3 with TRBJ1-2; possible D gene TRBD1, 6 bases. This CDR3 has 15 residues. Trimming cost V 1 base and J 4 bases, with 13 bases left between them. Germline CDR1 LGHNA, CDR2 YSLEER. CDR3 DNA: TGCGCCAGCAGCCAAGCGTACAGGGCCCCCTATGGCTACACCTTC. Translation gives CASSQAYRAPYGYTF.

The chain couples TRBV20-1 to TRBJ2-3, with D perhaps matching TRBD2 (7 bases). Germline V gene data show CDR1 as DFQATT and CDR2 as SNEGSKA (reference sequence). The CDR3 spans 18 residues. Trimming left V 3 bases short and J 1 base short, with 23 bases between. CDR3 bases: TGCAGTGCTAGGGGGGCGGGGGCTAGCTGGGAACGCACAGATACGCAGTATTTT. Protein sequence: CSARGAGASWERTDTQYF.

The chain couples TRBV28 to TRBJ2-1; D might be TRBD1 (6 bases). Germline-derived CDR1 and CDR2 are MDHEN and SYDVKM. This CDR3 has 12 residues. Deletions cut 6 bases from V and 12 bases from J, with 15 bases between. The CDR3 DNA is TGTGCCAGCAGCCAGCTGGGGGCCACGCAGTTCTTC. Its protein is CASSQLGATQFF.

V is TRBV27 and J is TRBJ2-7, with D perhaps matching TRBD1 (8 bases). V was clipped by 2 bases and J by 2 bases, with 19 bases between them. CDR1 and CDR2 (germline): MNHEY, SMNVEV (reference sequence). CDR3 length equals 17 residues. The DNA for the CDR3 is TGTGCCAGCAGTTTACACAGGGGGGGACGGGATGCCTACGAGCAGTACTTC. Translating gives CASSLHRGGRDAYEQYF.

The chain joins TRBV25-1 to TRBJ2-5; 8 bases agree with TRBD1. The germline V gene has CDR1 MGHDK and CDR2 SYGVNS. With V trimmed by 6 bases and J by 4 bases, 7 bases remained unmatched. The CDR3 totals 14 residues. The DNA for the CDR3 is TGTGCCAGCAGGATCCCAGGGGGCTCAGAGACCCAGTACTTC. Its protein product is CASRIPGGSETQYF.

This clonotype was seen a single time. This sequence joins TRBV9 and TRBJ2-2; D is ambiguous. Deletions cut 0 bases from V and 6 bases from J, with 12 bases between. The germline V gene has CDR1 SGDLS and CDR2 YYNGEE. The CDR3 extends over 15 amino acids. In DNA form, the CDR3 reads TGTGCCAGCAGCGTAGGGGAACTATTCGCCGGGGAGCTGTTTTTT. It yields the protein CASSVGELFAGELFF.

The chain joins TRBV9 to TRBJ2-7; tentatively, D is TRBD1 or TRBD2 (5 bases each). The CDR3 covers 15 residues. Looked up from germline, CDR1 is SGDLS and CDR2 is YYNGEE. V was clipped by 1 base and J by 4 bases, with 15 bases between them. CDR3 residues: CASSVTVGAGYEQYF. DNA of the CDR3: TGTGCCAGCAGCGTAACGGTAGGGGCGGGTTACGAGCAGTACTTC.

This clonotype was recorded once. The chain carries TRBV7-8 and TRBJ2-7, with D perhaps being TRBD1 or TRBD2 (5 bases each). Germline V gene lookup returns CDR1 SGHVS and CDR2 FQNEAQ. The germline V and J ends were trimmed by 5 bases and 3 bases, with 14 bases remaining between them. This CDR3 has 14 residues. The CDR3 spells CASSPTGTFYEQYF. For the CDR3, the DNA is TGTGCCAGCAGCCCGACCGGGACCTTCTACGAGCAGTACTTC. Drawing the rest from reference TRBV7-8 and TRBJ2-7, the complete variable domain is GAGVSQSPRYKVAKRGQDVALRCDPISGHVSLFWYQQALGQGPEFLTYFQNEAQLDKSGLPSDRFFAERPEGSVSTLKIQRTQQEDSAVYLCASSPTGTFYEQYFGPGTRLTVT.

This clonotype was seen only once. Written as DNA, the CDR3 is TGTGCCATCAGTGAAACGGCCCCTCCACTCCAAGAGACCCAGTACTTC. Amino acids: CAISETAPPLQETQYF. The rearrangement uses TRBV10-3 and TRBJ2-5, with D unclear. Trimming removed 3 bases from V and 1 base from J, with 15 bases in between. Germline V lookup: CDR1 ENHRY, CDR2 SYGVKD. The CDR3 is made up of 16 amino acids.

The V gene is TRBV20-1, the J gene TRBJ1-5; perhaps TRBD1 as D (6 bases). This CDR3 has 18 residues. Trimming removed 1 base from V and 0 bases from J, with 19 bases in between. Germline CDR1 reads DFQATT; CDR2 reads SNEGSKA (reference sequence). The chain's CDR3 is CSARVGRGSLYSNQPQHF. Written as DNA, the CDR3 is TGCAGTGCTAGAGTAGGCAGGGGCTCGTTATATAGCAATCAGCCCCAGCATTTT.

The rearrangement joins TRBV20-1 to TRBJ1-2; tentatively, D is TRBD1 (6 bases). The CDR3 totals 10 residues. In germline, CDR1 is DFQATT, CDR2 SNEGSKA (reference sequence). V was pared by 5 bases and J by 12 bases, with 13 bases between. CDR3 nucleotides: TGCAGTGCTGCCAGTGGGGGGCACACCTTC. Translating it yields CSAASGGHTF.

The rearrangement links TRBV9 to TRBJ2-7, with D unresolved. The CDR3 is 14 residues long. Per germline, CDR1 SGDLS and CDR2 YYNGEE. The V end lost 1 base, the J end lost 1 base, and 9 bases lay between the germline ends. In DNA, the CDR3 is TGTGCCAGCAGCGTACGGACGGATTCCTACGAGCAGTACTTC. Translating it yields CASSVRTDSYEQYF.

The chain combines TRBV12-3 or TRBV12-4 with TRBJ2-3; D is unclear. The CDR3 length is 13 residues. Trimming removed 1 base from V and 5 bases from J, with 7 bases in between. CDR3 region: CASSLVRQDTQYF. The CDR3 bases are TGTGCCAGCAGTTTAGTCCGGCAAGATACGCAGTATTTT.

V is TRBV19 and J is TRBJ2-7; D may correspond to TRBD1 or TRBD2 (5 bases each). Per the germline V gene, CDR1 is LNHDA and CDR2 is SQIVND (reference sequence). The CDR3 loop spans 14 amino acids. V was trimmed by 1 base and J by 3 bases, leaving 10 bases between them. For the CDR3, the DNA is TGTGCCAGTAGTATAGGGGACCCCATCTACGAGCAGTACTTC. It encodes CASSIGDPIYEQYF.

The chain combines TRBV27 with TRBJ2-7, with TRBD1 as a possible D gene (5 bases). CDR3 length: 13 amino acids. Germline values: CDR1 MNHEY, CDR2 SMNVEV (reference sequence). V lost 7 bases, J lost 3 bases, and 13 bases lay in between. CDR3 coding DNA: TGTGCCAGCACCCCCCAGGGTCACTACGAGCAGTACTTC. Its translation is CASTPQGHYEQYF.

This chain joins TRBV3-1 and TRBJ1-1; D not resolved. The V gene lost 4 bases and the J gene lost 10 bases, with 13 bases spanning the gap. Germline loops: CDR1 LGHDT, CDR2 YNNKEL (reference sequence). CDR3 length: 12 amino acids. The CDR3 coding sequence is TGTGCCAGCAGCCCGACGGGGTCCGGAGCTTTCTTT. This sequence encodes CASSPTGSGAFF.

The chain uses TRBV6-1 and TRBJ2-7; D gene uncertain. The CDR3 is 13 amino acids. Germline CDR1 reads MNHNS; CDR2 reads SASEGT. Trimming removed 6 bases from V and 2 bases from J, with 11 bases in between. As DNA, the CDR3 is TGTGCCAGCAGACACCCCGACCCCTACGAGCAGTACTTC. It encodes CASRHPDPYEQYF.

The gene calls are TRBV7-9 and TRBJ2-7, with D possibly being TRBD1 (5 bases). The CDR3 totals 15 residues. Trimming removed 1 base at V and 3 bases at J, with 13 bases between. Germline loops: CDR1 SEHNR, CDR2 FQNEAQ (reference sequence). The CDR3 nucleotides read TGTGCCAGCAGCTTAGGGGGCGTGGGTGACTACGAGCAGTACTTC. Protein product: CASSLGGVGDYEQYF.

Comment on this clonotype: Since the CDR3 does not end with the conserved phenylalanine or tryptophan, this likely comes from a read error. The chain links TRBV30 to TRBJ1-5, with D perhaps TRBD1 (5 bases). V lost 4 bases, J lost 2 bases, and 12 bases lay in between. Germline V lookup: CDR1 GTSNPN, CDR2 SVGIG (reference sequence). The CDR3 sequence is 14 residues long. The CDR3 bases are TGTGCCTGGAAGGCAGGGACTCGCAATCAGCCCCAGCATTCT. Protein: CAWKAGTRNQPQHS.

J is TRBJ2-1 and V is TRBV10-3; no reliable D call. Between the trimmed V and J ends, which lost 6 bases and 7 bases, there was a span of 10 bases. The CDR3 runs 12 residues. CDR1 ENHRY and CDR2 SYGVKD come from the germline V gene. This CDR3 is CAISPVKNEQFF. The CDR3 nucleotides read TGTGCCATCAGCCCCGTGAAGAATGAGCAGTTCTTC.

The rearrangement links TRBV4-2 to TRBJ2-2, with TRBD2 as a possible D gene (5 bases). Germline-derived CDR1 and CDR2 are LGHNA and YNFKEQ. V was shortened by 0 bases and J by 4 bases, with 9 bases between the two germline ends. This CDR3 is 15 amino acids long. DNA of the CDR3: TGTGCCAGCAGCCAAGAGGGGAGACTCACCGGGGAGCTGTTTTTT. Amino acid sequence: CASSQEGRLTGELFF.

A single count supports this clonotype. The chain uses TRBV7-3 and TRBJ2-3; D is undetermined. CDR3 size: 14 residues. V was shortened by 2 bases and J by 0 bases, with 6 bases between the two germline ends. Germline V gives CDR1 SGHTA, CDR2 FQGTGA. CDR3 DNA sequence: TGTGCCAGCAGCTTACGGCCTAGCACAGATACGCAGTATTTT. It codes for CASSLRPSTDTQYF.

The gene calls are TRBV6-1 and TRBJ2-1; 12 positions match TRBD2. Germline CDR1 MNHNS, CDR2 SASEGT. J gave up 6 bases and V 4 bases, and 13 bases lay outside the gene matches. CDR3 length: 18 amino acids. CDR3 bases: TGTGCCAGCAGTGCACCGGGACTAGCGGGCCTTTGGCCCAATGAGCAGTTCTTC. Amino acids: CASSAPGLAGLWPNEQFF.

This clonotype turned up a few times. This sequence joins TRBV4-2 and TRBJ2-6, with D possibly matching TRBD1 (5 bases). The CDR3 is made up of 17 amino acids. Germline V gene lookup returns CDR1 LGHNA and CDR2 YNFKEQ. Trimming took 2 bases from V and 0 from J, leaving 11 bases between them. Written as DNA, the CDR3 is TGTGCCAGCAGCCAAATGGGGCAGTACTCTGGGGCCAACGTCCTGACTTTC. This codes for CASSQMGQYSGANVLTF.